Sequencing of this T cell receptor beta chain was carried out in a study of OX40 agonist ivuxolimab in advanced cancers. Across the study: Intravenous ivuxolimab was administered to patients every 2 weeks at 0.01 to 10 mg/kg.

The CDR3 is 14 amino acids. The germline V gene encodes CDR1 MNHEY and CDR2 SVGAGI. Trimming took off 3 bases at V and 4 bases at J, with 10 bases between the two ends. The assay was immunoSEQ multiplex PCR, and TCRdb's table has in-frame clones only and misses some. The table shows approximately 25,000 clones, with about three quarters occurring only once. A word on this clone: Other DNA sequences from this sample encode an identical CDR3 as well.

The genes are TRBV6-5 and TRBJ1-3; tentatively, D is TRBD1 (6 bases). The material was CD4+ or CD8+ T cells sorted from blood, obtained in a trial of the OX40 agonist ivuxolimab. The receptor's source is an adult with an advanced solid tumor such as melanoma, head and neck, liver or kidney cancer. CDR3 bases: TGTGCCAGCAGTTATGGGGGGCAGGGAAACACCATATATTTT. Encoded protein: CASSYGGQGNTIYF.